A single sample gave rise to the 26 T cell receptor beta chains below, sequenced in a study of glioma-infiltrating T cells. The iRepertoire nested amplicon-rescue multiplex PCR amplified TCR alpha and beta CDR3s from RNA. TCRdb reprocessed the multiplex PCR reads via MiXCR and lists one record per CDR3 protein. The sample yields some 120,000 distinct CDR3 sequences, approximately 25% seen once. Material: glioma tissue, nonneoplastic brain tissue, or PBMCs (not recorded which). The receptors derive from a human donor with low-grade glioma or glioblastoma, undergoing nonglioma brain surgery, or in good health (not recorded which).

Ten or more counts support this clonotype. The chain recombines TRBV6-6 with TRBJ2-1; 8 bases match TRBD2. The CDR3 spans 15 residues. J gave up 4 bases and V 0 bases, and 2 bases lay outside the gene matches. Germline CDR1 is MNHNY and CDR2 is SVGAGI (reference sequence). The CDR3 DNA is TGTGCCAGCAGTTACTCTCCTAGCGGGTACAATGAGCAGTTCTTC. This sequence encodes CASSYSPSGYNEQFF.

This clonotype was seen more than once but under ten times. A read error may be the cause here, since a much bigger clone is one base away. The rearrangement links TRBV3-1 to TRBJ2-5; D remains ambiguous. There are 12 residues in the CDR3. V was cut by 7 bases and J by 3 bases, with 9 bases left in between. Germline loops: CDR1 LGHDT, CDR2 YNNKEL (reference sequence). The CDR3 DNA follows: TGTGCCAGCATCCGGCTTGAAGAGACCCAGTACTTC. This sequence encodes CASIRLEETQYF.

This clonotype was observed many times. The chain joins TRBV4-1 to TRBJ2-1; D is perhaps TRBD1 or TRBD2 (5 bases each). Germline V gene data show CDR1 as MGHRA and CDR2 as YSYEKL. The germline V and J ends were trimmed by 5 bases and 0 bases, with 14 bases remaining between them. The CDR3 is 16 amino acids. The CDR3 DNA reads as TGCGCCAGCAGCTTCAGACAGCGGCGCTCCTACAATGAGCAGTTCTTC. This sequence encodes CASSFRQRRSYNEQFF.

This clonotype was counted many times. CDR3 protein: CASSLQDRRYTF. The CDR3 region has the DNA TGTGCCAGCAGCCTCCAGGACAGGCGCTACACCTTC. The chain combines TRBV3-1 with TRBJ1-2; TRBD1 aligns across 7 bases. From germline, CDR1 is LGHDT and CDR2 YNNKEL (reference sequence). J gave up 9 bases and V 4 bases, and 5 bases lay outside the gene matches. The length of the CDR3 is 12 residues.

This clonotype showed up just a few times. The gene calls are TRBV5-8 and TRBJ2-3, with TRBD2 matching over 8 bases. The junction had 14 bases not matched to a gene; V was cut back by 7 bases and J by 7 bases. This CDR3 contains 15 residues. Germline CDR1 and CDR2: SGHTS and YDEGEE. The CDR3 DNA reads as TGTGCCAGCTCCGAGGAGCGGGAGAAGGAGAATACGCAGTATTTT. Amino acids: CASSEEREKENTQYF.

With regard to this clonotype: A read error may explain this, as a much larger clone is one base away. The chain uses TRBV4-1 and TRBJ2-1; D is undetermined. Germline V gene data show CDR1 as MGHRA and CDR2 as YSYEKL. CDR3 length: 16 amino acids. The CDR3 loop is CASSHDVGSSYNEQSF. The DNA of the CDR3 is TGCGCCAGCAGCCACGATGTAGGAAGCTCCTACAATGAGCAGTCCTTC.

This chain uses TRBV30 with TRBJ2-3; no definite D call. V was cut by 0 bases and J by 3 bases, with 4 bases left in between. Germline V gene sequence: CDR1 GTSNPN, CDR2 SVGIG (reference sequence). CDR3 size: 12 residues. CDR3 in amino acids: CAWSVFTDTQYF. The CDR3 DNA follows: TGTGCCTGGAGTGTCTTTACAGATACGCAGTATTTT. The entire variable domain, with the rest obtained from reference TRBV30 and TRBJ2-3, is as follows: SQTIHQWPATLVQPVGSPLSLECTVEGTSNPNLYWYRQAAGRGLQLLFYSVGIGQISSEVPQNLSASRPQDRQFILSSKKLLLSDSGFYLCAWSVFTDTQYFGPGTRLTVL.

The chain employs TRBV24-1 and TRBJ2-3; D assignment may be TRBD1 or TRBD2 (6 bases each). CDR1 is KGHDR, CDR2 SFDVKD, per germline. V lost 1 base and J 0 bases, leaving 10 bases between the germline ends. The CDR3 consists of 16 residues. CDR3 amino acids: CATSDLGGSSTDTQYF. The CDR3 bases are TGTGCCACCAGTGATTTAGGGGGGAGTAGCACAGATACGCAGTATTTT.

This clonotype was counted only a few times. This rearrangement joins TRBV3-1 to TRBJ1-1; D not resolved. Trimming shortened V by 1 base and J by 6 bases, and 12 bases separated the two germline ends. Germline loops: CDR1 LGHDT, CDR2 YNNKEL (reference sequence). This CDR3 comprises 14 residues. CDR3: CASSQAGSDAEAFF. CDR3 nucleotide sequence: TGTGCCAGCAGCCAAGCTGGGAGCGACGCTGAAGCTTTCTTT.

Notes on this clonotype: A read error is possible here, since a much larger clone lies one base away. The chain employs TRBV7-6 and TRBJ2-3, with D uncertain. The CDR3 runs to 13 residues. Trimming removed 7 bases at V and 0 bases at J, with 8 bases between. CDR1 and CDR2 from the germline V gene are SGHVS and FNYEAQ. Here the CDR3 DNA reads TGTGCCAGCAAAGGAAGTAGCACAGATACGCAGTATTTT. It yields the protein CASKGSSTDTQYF.

This clonotype was counted many times. This chain links TRBV6-6 with TRBJ2-7; tentatively, D is TRBD2 (5 bases). Germline V gene lookup returns CDR1 MNHNY and CDR2 SVGAGI (reference sequence). V was pared by 0 bases and J by 6 bases, with 15 bases between. CDR3 length: 15 residues. This CDR3 is CASSYSGGGSLEQYF. CDR3 DNA: TGTGCCAGCAGTTACTCAGGCGGTGGGAGCCTCGAGCAGTACTTC.

The V call is TRBV3-1, the J call TRBJ2-5, with D perhaps matching TRBD2 (6 bases). V was clipped by 5 bases and J by 0 bases, with 10 bases between them. The CDR3 covers 14 residues. Germline V CDR1 and CDR2: LGHDT, YNNKEL (reference sequence). DNA of the CDR3: TGTGCCAGCAGCTCGGGACTCAACCAAGAGACCCAGTACTTC. It translates to CASSSGLNQETQYF.

This clonotype appeared many times. This chain connects TRBV28 to TRBJ2-7, with D possibly TRBD2 on 7 matching bases. V was trimmed by 5 bases and J by 7 bases, leaving 18 bases between them. The CDR3 runs 14 residues. CDR1 is MDHEN and CDR2 is SYDVKM in the germline V gene. The CDR3 DNA reads as TGTGCCAGCAGTGGGGGGGGCCGGTTGGGAGAGCAGTACTTC. Translated, it gives CASSGGGRLGEQYF.

In regard to this clonotype: Just one base apart from a much larger clone, this may be a read error. The V call is TRBV6-2 or TRBV6-3, the J call TRBJ2-1; the match to TRBD2 covers 11 bases. From germline, CDR1 is MNHEY and CDR2 SVGEGT. The CDR3 extends over 16 amino acids. CDR3 sequence (DNA): TGTGCCGGCAGTTACCCCCGACTAGCGGGGTACAATGAGCAGTTCTTC. Translating gives CAGSYPRLAGYNEQFF.

This clonotype was seen many times. This chain uses TRBV7-2 with TRBJ2-5; tentative D call: TRBD2 (5 bases). CDR3 length: 14 amino acids. In germline, CDR1 is SGHTA, CDR2 FQGNSA. Trimming shortened V by 2 bases and J by 5 bases, and 12 bases separated the two germline ends. The CDR3 nucleotides read TGTGCCAGCAGCTTACCGGGAAGGGTGGAGACCCAGTACTTC. Translated: CASSLPGRVETQYF.

With regard to this clonotype: A read error may be the cause here, since a much bigger clone is one base away. The chain is built from TRBV10-3 and TRBJ1-5; D unresolved. Trimming left V 4 bases short and J 5 bases short, with 6 bases between. There are 12 residues in the CDR3. Germline V CDR1 and CDR2: ENHRY, SYGVKD. Here the CDR3 reads CAISGHYQPQHF. CDR3 nucleotide sequence: TGTGCCATCAGTGGGCACTATCAGCCCCAGCATTTT.

This clonotype was seen at least ten times. The chain carries TRBV20-1 and TRBJ2-5, with 7 bases lining up with TRBD1. CDR1 and CDR2 from the germline V gene are DFQATT and SNEGSKA (reference sequence). V shed 5 bases, J shed 3 bases, and the junction held 3 bases outside the gene matches. This CDR3 spans 12 amino acids. The DNA of the CDR3 is TGCAGTGCTTCCGGGACAGAAGAGACCCAGTACTTC. Protein product: CSASGTEETQYF.

This clonotype was counted at least ten times. The V and J genes are TRBV27 and TRBJ1-3; a weak D match, TRBD1 (5 bases). Per germline, CDR1 MNHEY and CDR2 SMNVEV (reference sequence). This CDR3 is built from 14 residues. V was trimmed by 4 bases and J by 0 bases, leaving 7 bases between them. The CDR3 bases are TGTGCCAGCAGTTCAGGGTACTCTGGAAACACCATATATTTT. Amino acids: CASSSGYSGNTIYF.

This clonotype showed up many times. The V call is TRBV7-2, the J call TRBJ2-1; possibly TRBD1 for D (7 bases). V was shortened by 5 bases and J by 0 bases, with 20 bases between the two germline ends. Germline V gene sequence: CDR1 SGHTA, CDR2 FQGNSA. The CDR3 length is 18 residues. CDR3 DNA sequence: TGTGCCAGCAGCCCGGGAAGGGGGCGGGGTTACTCCTACAATGAGCAGTTCTTC. As protein: CASSPGRGRGYSYNEQFF. The whole variable domain, remainder taken from reference TRBV7-2 and TRBJ2-1, is GAGVSQSPSNKVTEKGKDVELRCDPISGHTALYWYRQSLGQGLEFLIYFQGNSAPDKSGLPSDRFSAERTGGSVSTLTIQRTQQEDSAVYLCASSPGRGRGYSYNEQFFGPGTRLTVL.

Many counts were recorded for this clonotype. Since no conserved phenylalanine or tryptophan closes the CDR3, a read error is the likely cause. It is unclear where the CDR3 begins or ends on the DNA, so no DNA is shown, and the CDR3 is as TCRdb lists it. The chain links TRBV27 to TRBJ2-7; TRBD1, the table's D call, lacks a check against the DNA. The germline gives CDR1 MNHEY, CDR2 SMNVEV (reference sequence). The CDR3 has 8 amino acids, counting both end residues. CDR3 sequence: CASIPDPG.

This clonotype has a count of ten or more. The rearrangement uses TRBV6-1 and TRBJ2-5; 7 bases are a match to TRBD1. Germline V gene data show CDR1 as MNHNS and CDR2 as SASEGT. The CDR3 is made up of 14 amino acids. V shed 5 bases and J 2 bases; nucleotides not matched to a gene: 5. The CDR3 sequence: CASSRQGEQETQYF. CDR3 bases: TGTGCCAGCAGTAGGCAGGGGGAACAAGAGACCCAGTACTTC.

This clonotype was picked up many times. The rearrangement uses TRBV6-1 and TRBJ1-5, with 7 bases matching TRBD1. The CDR3 runs to 12 residues. CDR1 and CDR2 (germline): MNHNS, SASEGT. Trimming removed 8 bases from V and 5 bases from J; junction bases left unmatched: 3. CDR3 protein: CASDTGDQPQHF. The CDR3 DNA reads as TGTGCCAGCGATACAGGGGATCAGCCCCAGCATTTT.

The chain is built from TRBV9 and TRBJ2-3; D not certain. Germline-derived CDR1 and CDR2 are SGDLS and YYNGEE. The CDR3 extends over 16 amino acids. Trimming left V 5 bases short and J 2 bases short, with 18 bases between. Here the CDR3 reads CASRAGRSPLTDTQYF. CDR3 DNA sequence: TGTGCCAGCAGAGCCGGTCGTAGCCCGCTCACAGATACGCAGTATTTT. Full variable domain (remainder filled in from reference TRBV9 and TRBJ2-3): DSGVTQTPKHLITATGQRVTLRCSPRSGDLSVYWYQQSLDQGLQFLIQYYNGEERAKGNILERFSAQQFPDLHSELNLSSLELGDSALYFCASRAGRSPLTDTQYFGPGTRLTVL.

This clonotype was recorded many times. The chain couples TRBV12-3 or TRBV12-4 to TRBJ2-6; D gene uncertain. V dropped 6 bases and J dropped 0 bases, with 6 bases sitting between them. This CDR3 region has 14 residues. Here the CDR3 DNA reads TGTGCCAGCAGCTTGTTCTCTGGGGCCAACGTCCTGACTTTC. Translation: CASSLFSGANVLTF.

In this sample, this clonotype turned up a few times. The chain has TRBV29-1 and TRBJ1-5, with 11 bases matching TRBD1. This CDR3 is 14 amino acids long. Germline CDR1 is SQVTM and CDR2 is ANQGSEA. With V trimmed by 7 bases and J by 2 bases, 4 bases remained unmatched. The CDR3 DNA sequence: TGCAGCGCATCGGGACAGGGGGGCAATCAGCCCCAGCATTTT. Amino acids: CSASGQGGNQPQHF.

Of note for this clonotype: This may be a read error: a much more frequent sequence differs by one nucleotide. The CDR3 region is CASSLVADQEAQYF. CDR3 nucleotides: TGTGCTAGCAGCTTAGTAGCGGATCAAGAGGCCCAGTACTTC. The chain couples TRBV7-7 to TRBJ2-5; possibly TRBD2 for D (6 bases). The V gene's germline CDR1 is SSHAT and CDR2 FNYEAQ (reference sequence). The CDR3 loop spans 14 amino acids.